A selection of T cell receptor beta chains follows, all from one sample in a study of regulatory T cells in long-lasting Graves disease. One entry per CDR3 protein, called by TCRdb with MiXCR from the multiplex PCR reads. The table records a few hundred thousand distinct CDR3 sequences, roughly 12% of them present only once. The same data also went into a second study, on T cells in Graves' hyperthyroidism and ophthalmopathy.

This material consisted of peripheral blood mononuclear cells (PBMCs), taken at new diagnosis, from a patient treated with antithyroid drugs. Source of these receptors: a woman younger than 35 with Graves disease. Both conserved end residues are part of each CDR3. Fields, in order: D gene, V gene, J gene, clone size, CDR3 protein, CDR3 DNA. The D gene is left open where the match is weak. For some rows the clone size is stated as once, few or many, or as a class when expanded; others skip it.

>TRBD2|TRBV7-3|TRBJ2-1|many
CASSPGLRGSGEQFF
TGTGCCAGCAGCCCGGGACTAAGGGGATCAGGAGAGCAGTTCTTC
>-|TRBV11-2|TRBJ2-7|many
CASSRTKDPGYEQYF
TGTGCCAGCAGCCGTACGAAGGATCCGGGATACGAGCAGTACTTC
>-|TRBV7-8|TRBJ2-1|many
CASSPGLYEQFF
TGTGCCAGCAGCCCCGGGCTTTACGAGCAGTTCTTC
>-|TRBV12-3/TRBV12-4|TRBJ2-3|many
CASSPVLGDTQYF
TGTGCCAGCAGTCCCGTCCTGGGGGATACGCAGTATTTT
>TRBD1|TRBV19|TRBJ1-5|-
CASSIDTDRVQNQPQHF
TGTGCCAGTAGTATAGATACCGACAGGGTGCAAAATCAGCCCCAGCATTTT
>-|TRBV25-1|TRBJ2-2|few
CASRRVNTGELFF
TGTGCCAGCAGGAGGGTAAACACCGGGGAGCTGTTTTTT
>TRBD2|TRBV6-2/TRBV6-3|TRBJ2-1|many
CASSYSPPGRTSGRALGYNEQFF
TGTGCCAGCAGTTACTCGCCCCCCGGTAGGACTAGCGGGAGGGCCCTCGGGTACAATGAGCAGTTCTTC
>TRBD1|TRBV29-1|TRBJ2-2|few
CSVPRGTANTGELFF
TGCAGCGTTCCCCGAGGGACAGCTAACACCGGGGAGCTGTTTTTT
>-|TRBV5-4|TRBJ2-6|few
CASSLQGPSGANVLTF
TGTGCCAGCAGCTTACAGGGCCCCTCTGGGGCCAACGTCCTGACTTTC
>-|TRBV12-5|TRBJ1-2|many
CASGFHPGHYYGYTF
TGTGCTAGTGGTTTTCACCCGGGACACTACTATGGCTACACCTTC
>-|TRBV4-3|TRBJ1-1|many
CASSQALMNTEAFF
TGCGCCAGCAGCCAAGCCTTAATGAACACTGAAGCTTTCTTT
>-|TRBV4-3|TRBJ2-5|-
CASSQEYSRQIQETQYF
TGCGCCAGCAGCCAAGAATACAGCAGGCAGATTCAAGAGACCCAGTACTTC
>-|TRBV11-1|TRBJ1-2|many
CASSLGGDGYTF
TGTGCCAGCAGCTTAGGAGGGGATGGCTACACCTTC
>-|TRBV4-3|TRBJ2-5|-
CASSQGTQETQYF
TGCGCCAGCAGCCAGGGAACCCAAGAGACCCAGTACTTC
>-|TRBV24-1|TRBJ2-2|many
CATSDPTANTGELFF
TGTGCCACCAGTGATCCCACCGCGAACACCGGGGAGCTGTTTTTT
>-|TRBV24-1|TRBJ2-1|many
CATSDLQGSYEQFF
TGTGCCACCAGTGATTTGCAAGGGTCGTATGAGCAGTTCTTC
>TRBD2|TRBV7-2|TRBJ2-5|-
CASSTYSGGPGETQYF
TGTGCCAGCAGCACCTATAGCGGGGGCCCGGGGGAGACCCAGTACTTC
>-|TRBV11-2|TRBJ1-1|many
CASSLLKWRSGTEAFF
TGTGCCAGCAGCCTACTCAAATGGCGTTCTGGCACTGAAGCTTTCTTT
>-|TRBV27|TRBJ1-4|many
CASSNRTVSSEKLFF
TGTGCCAGCAGCAACCGGACAGTTTCGTCCGAAAAACTGTTTTTT
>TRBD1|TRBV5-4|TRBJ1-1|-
CASSDQGGMNTEAFF
TGTGCCAGCAGCGATCAGGGGGGAATGAACACTGAAGCTTTCTTT
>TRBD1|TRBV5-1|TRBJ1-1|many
CASSNIPDRLAFF
TGCGCCAGCAGCAACATTCCGGACAGGCTAGCTTTCTTT
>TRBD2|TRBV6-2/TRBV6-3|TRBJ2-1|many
CASTAAGVVDEQFF
TGTGCCAGCACGGCAGCGGGAGTAGTAGATGAGCAGTTCTTC
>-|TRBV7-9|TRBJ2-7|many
CASSMEGIVYEQYF
TGTGCCAGCAGCATGGAGGGGATTGTCTACGAGCAGTACTTC
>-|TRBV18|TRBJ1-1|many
CASSGTFQAFF
TGTGCCAGCTCAGGGACATTTCAAGCTTTCTTT
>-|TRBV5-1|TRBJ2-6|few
CASSLRGLMYSGANVLTF
TGCGCCAGCAGCTTACGCGGACTCATGTACTCTGGGGCCAACGTCCTGACTTTC
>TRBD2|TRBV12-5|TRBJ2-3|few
CASGLEVEGGIAGLPDTQYF
TGTGCTAGTGGTTTGGAGGTTGAAGGCGGAATAGCGGGTCTTCCAGATACGCAGTATTTT
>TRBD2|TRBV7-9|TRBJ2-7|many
CASSLEVAGETYEQYF
TGTGCCAGCAGCTTAGAGGTAGCGGGAGAGACCTACGAGCAGTACTTC
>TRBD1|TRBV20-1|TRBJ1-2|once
CSARGTGFIYGYTF
TGCAGTGCTAGAGGGACAGGGTTTATATATGGCTACACCTTC
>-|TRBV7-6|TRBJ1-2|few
CASSLGVGNGYTF
TGTGCCAGCAGCTTAGGGGTAGGAAATGGCTACACCTTC
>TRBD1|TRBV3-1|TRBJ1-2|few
CASSRSRDRGQRNYGYTF
TGTGCCAGCAGCCGATCCAGAGACAGGGGGCAACGTAACTATGGCTACACCTTC
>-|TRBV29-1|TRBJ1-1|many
CSVAPGVRTEAFF
TGCAGCGTTGCCCCAGGGGTACGAACTGAAGCTTTCTTT
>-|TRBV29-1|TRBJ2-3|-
CSAVGWGRVWTVRGTDTQYF
TGCAGCGCCGTGGGATGGGGCAGGGTTTGGACCGTCAGGGGCACAGATACGCAGTATTTT
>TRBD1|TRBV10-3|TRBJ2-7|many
CAISGGPGQYSYEQYF
TGTGCCATCAGTGGGGGACCGGGACAGTACTCCTACGAGCAGTACTTC
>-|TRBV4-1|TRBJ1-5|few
CASSQAGFGVNPPQHF
TGCGCCAGCAGCCAAGCAGGGTTCGGCGTCAATCCGCCCCAGCATTTT
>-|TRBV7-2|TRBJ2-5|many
CASSLGWANQETQYF
TGTGCCAGCAGCTTAGGATGGGCGAACCAAGAGACCCAGTACTTC
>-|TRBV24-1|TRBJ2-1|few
CATSDGGSYNEQFF
TGTGCCACCAGTGATGGCGGCTCATACAATGAGCAGTTCTTC
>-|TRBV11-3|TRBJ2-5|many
CASSSGEEETQYF
TGTGCCAGCAGCTCTGGGGAAGAAGAGACCCAGTACTTC
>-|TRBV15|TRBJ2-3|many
CATSRGDLPTDTQYF
TGTGCCACCAGCAGAGGGGACCTCCCCACAGATACGCAGTATTTT
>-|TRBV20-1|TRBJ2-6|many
CSARDPDGSWSGANVLTF
TGCAGTGCTAGAGATCCTGATGGTAGCTGGTCTGGGGCCAACGTCCTGACTTTC
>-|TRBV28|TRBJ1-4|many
CASLRGGATNEKLFF
TGTGCCAGCCTCCGTGGCGGGGCAACTAATGAAAAACTGTTTTTT
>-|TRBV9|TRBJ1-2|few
CASSVDVGGYTF
TGTGCCAGCAGCGTAGACGTGGGTGGCTACACCTTC
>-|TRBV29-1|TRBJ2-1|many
CSVEGSNNEQFF
TGCAGCGTTGAGGGCAGTAACAATGAGCAGTTCTTC
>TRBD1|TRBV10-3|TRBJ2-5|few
CAIRGGQGEGETQYF
TGTGCCATCAGGGGGGGACAGGGGGAAGGAGAGACCCAGTACTTC
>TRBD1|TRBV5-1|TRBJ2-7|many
CASSWKTGGNEQYF
TGTGCCAGCAGCTGGAAGACAGGGGGAAATGAGCAGTACTTC
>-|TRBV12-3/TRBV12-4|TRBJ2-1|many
CASTEWSSYNEQFF
TGTGCCAGCACCGAATGGAGCTCCTACAATGAGCAGTTCTTC
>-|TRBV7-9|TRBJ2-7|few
CASSLASGALYEQYF
TGTGCCAGCAGCCTAGCCTCAGGGGCCCTCTACGAGCAGTACTTC
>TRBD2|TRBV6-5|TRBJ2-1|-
CASSSAGAVFNEQFF
TGTGCCAGCAGTTCGGCGGGAGCGGTTTTCAATGAGCAGTTCTTC
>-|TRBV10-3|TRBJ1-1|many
CATAFGVMNTEAFF
TGTGCCACGGCTTTCGGGGTAATGAACACTGAAGCTTTCTTT
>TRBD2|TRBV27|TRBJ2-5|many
CASSTVAGRGTQYF
TGTGCCAGCAGTACCGTAGCGGGACGGGGGACCCAGTACTTC
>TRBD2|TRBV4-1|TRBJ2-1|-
CASSLSGVPSYNEQFF
TGCGCCAGCAGCCTCAGCGGGGTCCCCTCCTACAATGAGCAGTTCTTC
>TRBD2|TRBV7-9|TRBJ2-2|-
CASSWNLGLAGTNTGELFF
TGTGCCAGCAGCTGGAATCTGGGACTAGCGGGAACGAACACCGGGGAGCTGTTTTTT
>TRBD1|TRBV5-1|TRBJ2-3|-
CASSTGGAGTGKYF
TGCGCCAGCAGCACCGGGGGTGCTGGGACAGGGAAGTATTTT